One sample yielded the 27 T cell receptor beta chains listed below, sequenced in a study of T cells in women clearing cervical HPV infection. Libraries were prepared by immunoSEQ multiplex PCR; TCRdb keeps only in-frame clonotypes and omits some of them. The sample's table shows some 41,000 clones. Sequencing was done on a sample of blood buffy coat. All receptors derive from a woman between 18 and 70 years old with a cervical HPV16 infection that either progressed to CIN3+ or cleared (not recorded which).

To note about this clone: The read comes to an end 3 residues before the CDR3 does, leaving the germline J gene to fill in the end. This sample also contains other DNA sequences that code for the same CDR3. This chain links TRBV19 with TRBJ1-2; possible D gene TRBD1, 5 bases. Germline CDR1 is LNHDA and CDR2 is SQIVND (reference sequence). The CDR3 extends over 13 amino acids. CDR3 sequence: CASSMGLLYDYTF. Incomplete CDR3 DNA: TGTGCCAGTAGTATGGGGCTTTTGTACGAC.

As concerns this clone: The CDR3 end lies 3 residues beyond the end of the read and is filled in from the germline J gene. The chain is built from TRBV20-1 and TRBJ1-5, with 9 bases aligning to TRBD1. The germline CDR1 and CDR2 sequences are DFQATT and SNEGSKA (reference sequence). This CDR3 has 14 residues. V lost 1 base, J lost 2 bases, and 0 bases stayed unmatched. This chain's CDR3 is CSARGQGGNQPQHF. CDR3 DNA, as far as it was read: TGCAGTGCTAGAGGACAGGGGGGCAATCAGCCC.

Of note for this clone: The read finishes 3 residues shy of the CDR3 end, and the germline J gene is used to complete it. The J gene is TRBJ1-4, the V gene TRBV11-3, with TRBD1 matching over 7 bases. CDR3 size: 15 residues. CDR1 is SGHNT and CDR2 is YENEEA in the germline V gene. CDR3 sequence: CASSLRGRGANVLFF. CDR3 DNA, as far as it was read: TGTGCCAGCAGCCTGAGGGGGCGGGGGGCCAACGTA.

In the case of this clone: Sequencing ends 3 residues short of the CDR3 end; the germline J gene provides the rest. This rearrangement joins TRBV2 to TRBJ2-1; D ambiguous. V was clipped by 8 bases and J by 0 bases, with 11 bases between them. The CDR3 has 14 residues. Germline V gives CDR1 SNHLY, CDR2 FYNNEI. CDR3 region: CASLLQSSYNEQFF. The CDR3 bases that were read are TGTGCCAGCCTCTTGCAGAGCTCCTACAATGAG.

The sequenced part of the CDR3 DNA is TGTGCCAGCAGCCAAGCGGTTAACTATGGC. This encodes CASSQAVNYG. The full CDR3 protein reads CASSQAVNYGYTF. V is TRBV14 and J is TRBJ1-2; D ambiguous. The read comes to an end 3 residues before the CDR3 does, leaving the germline J gene to fill in the end. V was shortened by 1 base and J by 1 base, with 4 bases between the two germline ends. The CDR3 is 13 amino acids. CDR1 and CDR2 (germline): SGHDN, FVKESK. The variable domain in full, with the rest retrieved from reference TRBV14 and TRBJ1-2, is EAGVTQFPSHSVIEKGQTVTLRCDPISGHDNLYWYRRVMGKEIKFLLHFVKESKQDESGMPNNRFLAERTGGTYSTLKVQPAELEDSGVYFCASSQAVNYGYTFGSGTRLTVV.

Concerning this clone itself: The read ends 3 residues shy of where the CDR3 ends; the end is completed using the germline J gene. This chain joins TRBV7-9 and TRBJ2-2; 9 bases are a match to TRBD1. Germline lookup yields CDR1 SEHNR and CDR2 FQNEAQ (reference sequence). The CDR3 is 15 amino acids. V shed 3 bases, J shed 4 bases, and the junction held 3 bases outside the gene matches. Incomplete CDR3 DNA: TGTGCCAGCAGCTTCAGGACAGGGGTCACCGGGGAG. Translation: CASSFRTGVTGE. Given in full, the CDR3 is CASSFRTGVTGELFF.

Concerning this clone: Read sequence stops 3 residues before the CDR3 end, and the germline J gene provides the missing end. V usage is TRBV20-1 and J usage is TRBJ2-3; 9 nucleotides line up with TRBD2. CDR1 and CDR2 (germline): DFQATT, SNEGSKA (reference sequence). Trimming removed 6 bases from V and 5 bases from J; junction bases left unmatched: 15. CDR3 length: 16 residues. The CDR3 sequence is CSALDTSGQIGDTQYF. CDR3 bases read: TGCAGTGCATTAGATACTAGCGGGCAAATCGGAGATACG.

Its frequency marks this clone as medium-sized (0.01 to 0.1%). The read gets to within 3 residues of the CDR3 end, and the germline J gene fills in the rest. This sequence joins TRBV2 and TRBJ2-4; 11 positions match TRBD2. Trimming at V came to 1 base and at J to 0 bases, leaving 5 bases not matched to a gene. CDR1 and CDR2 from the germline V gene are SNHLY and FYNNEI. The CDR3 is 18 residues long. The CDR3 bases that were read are TGTGCCAGCAGTGAAGAGGTAGCGGGAGGGGGAGCCAAAAACATT. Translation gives CASSEEVAGGGAKNI. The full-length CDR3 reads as CASSEEVAGGGAKNIQYF.

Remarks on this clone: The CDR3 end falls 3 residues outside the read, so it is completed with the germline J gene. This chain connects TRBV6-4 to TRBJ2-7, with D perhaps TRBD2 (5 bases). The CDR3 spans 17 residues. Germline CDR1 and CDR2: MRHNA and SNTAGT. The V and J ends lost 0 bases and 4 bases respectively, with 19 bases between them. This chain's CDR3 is CASSDSIGLDSRYEQYF. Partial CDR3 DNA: TGTGCCAGCAGTGACTCGATTGGACTCGACTCCCGATACGAG.

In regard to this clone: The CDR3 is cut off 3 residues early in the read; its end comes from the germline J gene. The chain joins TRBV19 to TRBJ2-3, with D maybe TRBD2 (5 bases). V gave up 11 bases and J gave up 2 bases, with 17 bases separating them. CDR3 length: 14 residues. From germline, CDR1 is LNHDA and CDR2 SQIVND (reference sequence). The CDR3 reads CAASRGQITDTQYF. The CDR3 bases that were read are TGTGCCGCATCTCGAGGGCAGATCACAGATACG.

The DNA read from the CDR3 is TGTGCCAGTAGTACCCGGGGGACAGGCAATGAG. Its translation: CASSTRGTGNE. The entire CDR3 protein is CASSTRGTGNEQFF. The V call is TRBV19, the J call TRBJ2-1; TRBD1 matches at 8 bases. The read ends 3 residues early relative to the CDR3; the germline J gene fills the gap. The CDR3 has 14 residues. Unmatched junction bases numbered 5, after V lost 4 bases and J lost 6 bases. CDR1 and CDR2 from the germline V gene are LNHDA and SQIVND (reference sequence).

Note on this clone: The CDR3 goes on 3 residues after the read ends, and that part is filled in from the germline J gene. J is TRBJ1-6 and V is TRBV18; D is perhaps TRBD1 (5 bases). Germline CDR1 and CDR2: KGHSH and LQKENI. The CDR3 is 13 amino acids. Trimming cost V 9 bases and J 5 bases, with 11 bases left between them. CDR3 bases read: TGTGCCAGTAAGACAGTGGATAATTCACCC. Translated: CASKTVDNSP. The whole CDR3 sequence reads CASKTVDNSPLHF.

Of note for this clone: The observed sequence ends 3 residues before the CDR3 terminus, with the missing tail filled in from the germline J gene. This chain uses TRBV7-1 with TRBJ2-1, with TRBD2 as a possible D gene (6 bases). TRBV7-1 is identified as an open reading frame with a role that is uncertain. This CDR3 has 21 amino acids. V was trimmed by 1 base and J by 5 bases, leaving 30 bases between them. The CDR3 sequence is CASSSGPGPGLSTSMDNEQFF. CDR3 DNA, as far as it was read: TGTGCCAGCAGCTCAGGACCGGGACCGGGGTTGTCAACTAGCATGGACAATGAG.

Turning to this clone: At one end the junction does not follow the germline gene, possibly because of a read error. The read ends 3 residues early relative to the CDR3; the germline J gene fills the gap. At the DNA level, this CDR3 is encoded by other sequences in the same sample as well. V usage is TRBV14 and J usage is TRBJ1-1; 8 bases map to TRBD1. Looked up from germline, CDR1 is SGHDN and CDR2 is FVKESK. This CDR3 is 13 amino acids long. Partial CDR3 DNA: TGTGCCAGCAGTAAGACAGGGGTCACTGAG. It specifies CASSKTGVTE. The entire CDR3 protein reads CASSKTGVTEAFF.

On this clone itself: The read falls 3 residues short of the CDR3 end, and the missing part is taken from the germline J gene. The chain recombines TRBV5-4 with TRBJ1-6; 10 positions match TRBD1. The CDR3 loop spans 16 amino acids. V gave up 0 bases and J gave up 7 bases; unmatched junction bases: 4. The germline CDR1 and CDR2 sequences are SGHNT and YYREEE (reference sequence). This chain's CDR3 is CASSLGAGQGNSPLHF. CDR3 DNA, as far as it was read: TGTGCCAGCAGCTTGGGAGCGGGACAGGGGAATTCACCC.

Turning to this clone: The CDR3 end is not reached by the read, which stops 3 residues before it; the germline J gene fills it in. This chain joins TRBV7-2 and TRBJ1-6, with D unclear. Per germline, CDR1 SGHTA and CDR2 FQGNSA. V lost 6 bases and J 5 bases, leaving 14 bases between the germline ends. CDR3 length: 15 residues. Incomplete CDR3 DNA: TGTGCCAGCAGGTCCCCCGGTCTAGATAATTCACCC. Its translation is CASRSPGLDNSP. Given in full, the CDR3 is CASRSPGLDNSPLHF.

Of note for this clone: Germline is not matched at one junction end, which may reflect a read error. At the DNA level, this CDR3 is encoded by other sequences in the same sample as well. CDR3 protein: CASSMGGLPGNTIYF. The CDR3 bases that were read are TGTGCCAGTAGTATGGGGGGGTTGCCTGGAAACACA. This sequence joins TRBV19 and TRBJ1-3, with a weak D call TRBD1 (5 bases). The read ends 3 residues early relative to the CDR3; the germline J gene fills the gap. CDR1 and CDR2 (germline): LNHDA, SQIVND (reference sequence). The CDR3 sequence is 15 residues long.

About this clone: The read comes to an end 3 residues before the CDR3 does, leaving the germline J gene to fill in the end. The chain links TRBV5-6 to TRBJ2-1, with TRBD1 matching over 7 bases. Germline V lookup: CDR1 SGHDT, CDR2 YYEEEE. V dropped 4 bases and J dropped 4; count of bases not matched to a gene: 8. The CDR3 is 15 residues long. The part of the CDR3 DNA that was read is TGTGCCAGCAGCACTACCGGGACAGAGTACAATGAG. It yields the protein CASSTTGTEYNE. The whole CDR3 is CASSTTGTEYNEQFF. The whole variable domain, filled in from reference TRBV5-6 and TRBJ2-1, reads DAGVTQSPTHLIKTRGQQVTLRCSPKSGHDTVSWYQQALGQGPQFIFQYYEEEERQRGNFPDRFSGHQFPNYSSELNVNALLLGDSALYLCASSTTGTEYNEQFFGPGTRLTVL.

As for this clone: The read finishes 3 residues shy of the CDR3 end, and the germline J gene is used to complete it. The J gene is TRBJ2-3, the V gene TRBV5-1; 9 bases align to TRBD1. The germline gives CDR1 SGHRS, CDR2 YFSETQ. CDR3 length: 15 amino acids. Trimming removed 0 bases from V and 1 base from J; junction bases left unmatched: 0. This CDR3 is CASSLGDRGTDTQYF. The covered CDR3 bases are TGCGCCAGCAGCTTGGGGGACAGGGGCACAGATACG.

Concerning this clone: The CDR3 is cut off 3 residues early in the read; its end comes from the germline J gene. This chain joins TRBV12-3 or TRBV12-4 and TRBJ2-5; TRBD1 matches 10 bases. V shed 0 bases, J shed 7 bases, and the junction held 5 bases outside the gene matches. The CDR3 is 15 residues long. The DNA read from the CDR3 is TGTGCCAGCAGTTTAGCTAGGACAGGGGGGACGACC. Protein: CASSLARTGGTT. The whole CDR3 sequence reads CASSLARTGGTTQYF.

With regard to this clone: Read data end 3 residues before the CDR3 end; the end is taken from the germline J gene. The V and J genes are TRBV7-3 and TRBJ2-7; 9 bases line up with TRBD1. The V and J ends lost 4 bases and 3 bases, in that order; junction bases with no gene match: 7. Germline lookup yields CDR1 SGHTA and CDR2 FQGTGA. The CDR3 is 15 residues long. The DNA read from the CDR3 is TGTGCCAGCAGCTCCCCGGACAGGGGCTTCTACGAG. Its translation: CASSSPDRGFYE. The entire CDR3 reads CASSSPDRGFYEQYF.

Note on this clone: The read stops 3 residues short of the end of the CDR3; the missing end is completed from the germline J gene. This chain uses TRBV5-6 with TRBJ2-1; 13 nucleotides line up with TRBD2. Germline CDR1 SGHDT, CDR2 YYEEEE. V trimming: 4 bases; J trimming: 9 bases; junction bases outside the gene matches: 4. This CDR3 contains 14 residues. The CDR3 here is CASSRTSGSREQFF. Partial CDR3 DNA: TGTGCCAGCAGCCGGACTAGCGGGAGTCGTGAG.

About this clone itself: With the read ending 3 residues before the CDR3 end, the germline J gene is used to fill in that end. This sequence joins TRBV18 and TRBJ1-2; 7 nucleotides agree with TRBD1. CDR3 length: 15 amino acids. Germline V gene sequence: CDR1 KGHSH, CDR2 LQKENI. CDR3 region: CASSPIGGGEDDYTF. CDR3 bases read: TGTGCCAGCTCACCAATTGGAGGGGGCGAGGATGAC.

CDR3 sequence: CASSSQVSTDTQYF. CDR3 DNA (partial): TGTGCCAGCAGCTCCCAGGTTAGCACAGATACG. The rearrangement joins TRBV11-2 to TRBJ2-3; D not certain. The CDR3 extends 3 residues past the end of the read, so its final part is completed from the germline J gene. The CDR3 sequence is 14 residues long. CDR1 and CDR2 from the germline V gene are SGHAT and FQNNGV. The ends were cut back, 4 bases at V and 0 bases at J, with 8 bases in the middle.

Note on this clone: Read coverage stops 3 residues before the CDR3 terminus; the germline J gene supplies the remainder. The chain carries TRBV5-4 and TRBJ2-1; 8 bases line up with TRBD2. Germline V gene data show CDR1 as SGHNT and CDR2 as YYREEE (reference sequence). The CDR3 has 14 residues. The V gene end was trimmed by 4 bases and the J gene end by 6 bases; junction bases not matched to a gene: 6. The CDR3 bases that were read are TGTGCCAGCAGCCCCGGACTAGCTTTCAATGAG. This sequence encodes CASSPGLAFNE. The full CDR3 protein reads CASSPGLAFNEQFF. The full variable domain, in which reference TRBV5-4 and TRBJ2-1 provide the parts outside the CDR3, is ETGVTQSPTHLIKTRGQQVTLRCSSQSGHNTVSWYQQALGQGPQFIFQYYREEENGRGNFPPRFSGLQFPNYSSELNVNALELDDSALYLCASSPGLAFNEQFFGPGTRLTVL.

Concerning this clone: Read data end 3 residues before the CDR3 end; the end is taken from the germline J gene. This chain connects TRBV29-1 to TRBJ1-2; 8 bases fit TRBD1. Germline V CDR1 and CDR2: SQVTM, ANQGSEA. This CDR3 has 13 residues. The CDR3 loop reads CSARDRQRQGYTF. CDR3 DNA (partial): TGCAGCGCCCGGGACAGGCAAAGGCAGGGC.

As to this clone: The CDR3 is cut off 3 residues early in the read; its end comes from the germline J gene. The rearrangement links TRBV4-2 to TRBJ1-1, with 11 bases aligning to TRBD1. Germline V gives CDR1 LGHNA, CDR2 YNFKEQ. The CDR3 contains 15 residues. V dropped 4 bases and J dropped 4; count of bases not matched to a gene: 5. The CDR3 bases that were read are TGTGCCAGCAGCCTCCTGGGACAGGGGGTCACTGAA. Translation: CASSLLGQGVTE. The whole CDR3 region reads CASSLLGQGVTEAFF.